This TCR beta chain was found in a study of T-cell memory formation after mild COVID-19. In the study overall: TCR clusters were mostly confined to one donor each.

Whole-study results and caveats: Contracting CD4+ clones lay largely in CM and EM, with CD8+ ones residing in EMRA.

TCRdb re-analysed the 5' RACE reads in MiXCR, keeping a single row per CDR3 protein. The table shows about 250,000 distinct CDR3 sequences, with over 15% occurring only once. The sample holds a few counts of this clonotype. Antigen specificity is unknown. The sequenced sample was PBMCs or a T cell subset sorted from them (not recorded which). This TCR derives from a man younger than 30 who had mild COVID-19 (a few samples of this study predate the infection). Cell type and time point are not known.

CDR3 in DNA: TGCAGCGTTGAAGACCCCCTGCTGGGGAGTCGAGCTTTCTTT. This translates into CSVEDPLLGSRAFF. The V gene is TRBV29-1, the J gene TRBJ1-1, with D hard to call. Germline CDR1 SQVTM, CDR2 ANQGSEA. The CDR3 loop spans 14 amino acids. Trimming took off 0 bases at V and 10 bases at J, with 18 bases between the two ends.